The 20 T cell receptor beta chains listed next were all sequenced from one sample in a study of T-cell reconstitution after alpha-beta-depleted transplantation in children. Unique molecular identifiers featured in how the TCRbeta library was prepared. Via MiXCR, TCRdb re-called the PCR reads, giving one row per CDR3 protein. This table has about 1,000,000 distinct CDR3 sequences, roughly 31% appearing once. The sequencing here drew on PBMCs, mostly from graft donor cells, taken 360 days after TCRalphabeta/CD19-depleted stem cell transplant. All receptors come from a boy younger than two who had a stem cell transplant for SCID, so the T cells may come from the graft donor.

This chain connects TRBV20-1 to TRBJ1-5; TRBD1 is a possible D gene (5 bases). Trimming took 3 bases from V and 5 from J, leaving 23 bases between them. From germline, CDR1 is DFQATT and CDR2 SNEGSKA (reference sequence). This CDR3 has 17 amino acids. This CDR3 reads CSARKGRRGGPYQPQHF. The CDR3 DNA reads TGCAGTGCTAGGAAGGGTAGGAGGGGAGGCCCTTATCAGCCCCAGCATTTT.

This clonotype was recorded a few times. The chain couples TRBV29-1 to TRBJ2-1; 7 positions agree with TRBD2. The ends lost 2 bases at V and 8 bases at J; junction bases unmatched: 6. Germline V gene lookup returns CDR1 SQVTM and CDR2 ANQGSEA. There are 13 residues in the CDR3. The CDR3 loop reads CSVERLATDEQFF. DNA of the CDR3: TGCAGCGTTGAAAGACTAGCAACCGATGAGCAGTTCTTC.

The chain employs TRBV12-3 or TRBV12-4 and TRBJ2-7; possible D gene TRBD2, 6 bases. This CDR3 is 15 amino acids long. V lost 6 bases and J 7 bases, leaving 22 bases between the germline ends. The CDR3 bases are TGTGCCAGCAGCCCTAGCCGGGGACTCCAGGTGGAGCAGTACTTC. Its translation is CASSPSRGLQVEQYF.

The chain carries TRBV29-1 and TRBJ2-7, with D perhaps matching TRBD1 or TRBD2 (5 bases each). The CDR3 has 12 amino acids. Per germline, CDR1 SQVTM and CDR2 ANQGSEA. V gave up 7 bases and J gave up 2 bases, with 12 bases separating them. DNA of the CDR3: TGCAGCGCTTGGGACGTACCCTACGAGCAGTACTTC. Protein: CSAWDVPYEQYF.

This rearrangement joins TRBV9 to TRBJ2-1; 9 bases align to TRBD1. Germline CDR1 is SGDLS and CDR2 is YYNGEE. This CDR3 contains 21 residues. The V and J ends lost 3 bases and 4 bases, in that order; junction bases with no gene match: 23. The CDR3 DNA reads TGTGCCAGCAGCGCCTCTTGGCCGGGACAGGGAGCTCCTGTCCAGTACAATGAGCAGTTCTTC. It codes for CASSASWPGQGAPVQYNEQFF. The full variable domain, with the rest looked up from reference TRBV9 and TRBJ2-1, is DSGVTQTPKHLITATGQRVTLRCSPRSGDLSVYWYQQSLDQGLQFLIQYYNGEERAKGNILERFSAQQFPDLHSELNLSSLELGDSALYFCASSASWPGQGAPVQYNEQFFGPGTRLTVL.

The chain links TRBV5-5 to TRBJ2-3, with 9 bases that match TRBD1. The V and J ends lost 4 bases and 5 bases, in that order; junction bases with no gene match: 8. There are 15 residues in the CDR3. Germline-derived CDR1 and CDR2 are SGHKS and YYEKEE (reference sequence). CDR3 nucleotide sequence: TGTGCCAGCAGCACCGGGACAGGGCGAGGAGATACGCAGTATTTT. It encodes CASSTGTGRGDTQYF. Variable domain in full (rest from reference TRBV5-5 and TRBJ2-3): DAGVTQSPTHLIKTRGQQVTLRCSPISGHKSVSWYQQVLGQGPQFIFQYYEKEERGRGNFPDRFSARQFPNYSSELNVNALLLGDSALYLCASSTGTGRGDTQYFGPGTRLTVL.

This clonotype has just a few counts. CDR3: CSASRGDSPYEQYF. CDR3 sequence (DNA): TGCAGTGCTAGTCGAGGAGACAGTCCCTACGAGCAGTACTTC. The chain links TRBV20-1 to TRBJ2-7, with a weak D call TRBD1 (5 bases). Trimming cost V 3 bases and J 2 bases, with 14 bases left between them. This CDR3 is 14 amino acids long. The germline gives CDR1 DFQATT, CDR2 SNEGSKA (reference sequence).

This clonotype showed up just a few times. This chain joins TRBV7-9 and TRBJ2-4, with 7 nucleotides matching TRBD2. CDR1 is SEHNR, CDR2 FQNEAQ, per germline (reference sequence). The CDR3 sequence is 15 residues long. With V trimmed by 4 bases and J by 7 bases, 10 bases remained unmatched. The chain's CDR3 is CASSWGPGGLNIQYF. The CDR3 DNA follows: TGTGCCAGCAGCTGGGGCCCGGGGGGTTTGAACATTCAGTACTTC.

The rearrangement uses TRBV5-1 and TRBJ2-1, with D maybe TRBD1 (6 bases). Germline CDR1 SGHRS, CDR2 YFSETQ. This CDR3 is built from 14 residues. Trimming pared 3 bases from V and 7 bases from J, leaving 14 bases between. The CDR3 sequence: CASSWGQEVNEQFF. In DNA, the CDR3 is TGCGCCAGCAGCTGGGGGCAGGAGGTAAATGAGCAGTTCTTC.

The CDR3 bases are TGCGCCAGCAGCCAAGATTGGGGACAGGCCTACCAAGAGACCCAGTACTTC. This sequence encodes CASSQDWGQAYQETQYF. The rearrangement uses TRBV4-1 and TRBJ2-5; 8 bases agree with TRBD1. Germline V gene data show CDR1 as MGHRA and CDR2 as YSYEKL. CDR3 size: 17 residues. Trimming removed 0 bases from V and 0 bases from J; junction bases left unmatched: 6.

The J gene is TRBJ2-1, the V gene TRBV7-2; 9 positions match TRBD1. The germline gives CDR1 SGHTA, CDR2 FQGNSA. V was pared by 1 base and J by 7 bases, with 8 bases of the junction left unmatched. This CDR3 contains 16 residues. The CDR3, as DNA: TGTGCCAGCAGCTTAGGCCGGGACAGGGTAGGAAATGAGCAGTTCTTC. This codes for CASSLGRDRVGNEQFF.

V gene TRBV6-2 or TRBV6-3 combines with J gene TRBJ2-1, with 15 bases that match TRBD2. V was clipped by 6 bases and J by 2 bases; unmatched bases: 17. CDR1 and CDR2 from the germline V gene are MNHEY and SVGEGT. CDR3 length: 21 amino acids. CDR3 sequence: CASRAILGLAGGSKTYNEQFF. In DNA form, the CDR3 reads TGTGCCAGCAGAGCAATCCTGGGACTAGCGGGGGGAAGTAAGACCTACAATGAGCAGTTCTTC.

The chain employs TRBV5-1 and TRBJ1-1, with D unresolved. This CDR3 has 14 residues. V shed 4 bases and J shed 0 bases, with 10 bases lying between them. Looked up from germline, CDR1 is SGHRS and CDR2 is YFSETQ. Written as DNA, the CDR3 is TGCGCCAGCAGCCCGGGAAGCCTGAACACTGAAGCTTTCTTT. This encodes CASSPGSLNTEAFF.

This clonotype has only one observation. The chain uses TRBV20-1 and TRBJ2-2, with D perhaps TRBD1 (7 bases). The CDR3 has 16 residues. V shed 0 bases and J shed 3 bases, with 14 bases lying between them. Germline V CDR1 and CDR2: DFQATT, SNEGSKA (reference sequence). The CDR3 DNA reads TGCAGTGCTAGAGAACGCAGGGGGACTTACACCGGGGAGCTGTTTTTT. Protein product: CSARERRGTYTGELFF.

As DNA, the CDR3 is TGTGCCACCAGTGACAGCTACCAAGAGACCCAGTACTTC. Amino acid sequence: CATSDSYQETQYF. V and J are TRBV24-1 and TRBJ2-5; no firm D call. CDR3 length: 13 residues. The germline V gene has CDR1 KGHDR and CDR2 SFDVKD. Trimming shortened V by 4 bases and J by 0 bases, and 5 bases separated the two germline ends.

CDR3 sequence: CASSFPSGDTDTQYF. The CDR3 DNA is TGTGCCAGCAGTTTCCCCAGCGGGGACACAGATACGCAGTATTTT. This chain links TRBV28 with TRBJ2-3, with 7 bases fitting TRBD2. Germline CDR1 is MDHEN and CDR2 is SYDVKM. This CDR3 has 15 amino acids. V lost 3 bases to trimming and J lost 2 bases; unmatched junction nucleotides: 5.

DNA for the CDR3: TGCGCCAGCAGCCAAGCAGTTTACCGGACAGGGACTCAAAACATTCAGTACTTC. Protein sequence: CASSQAVYRTGTQNIQYF. The chain employs TRBV4-1 and TRBJ2-4; 8 positions match TRBD1. The junction had 13 bases not matched to a gene; V was cut back by 1 base and J by 5 bases. Per germline, CDR1 MGHRA and CDR2 YSYEKL. The CDR3 is 18 residues long.

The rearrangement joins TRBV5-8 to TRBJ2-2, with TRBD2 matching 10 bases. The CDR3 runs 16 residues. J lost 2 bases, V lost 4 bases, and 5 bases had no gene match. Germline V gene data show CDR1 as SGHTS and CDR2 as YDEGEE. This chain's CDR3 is CASSRGLAENTGELFF. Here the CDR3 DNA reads TGTGCCAGCAGCCGAGGACTAGCGGAAAACACCGGGGAGCTGTTTTTT.

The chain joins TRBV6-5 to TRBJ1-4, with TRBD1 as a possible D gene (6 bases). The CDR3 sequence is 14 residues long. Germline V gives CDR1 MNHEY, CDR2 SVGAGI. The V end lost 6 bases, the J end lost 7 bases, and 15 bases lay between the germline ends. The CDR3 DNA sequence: TGTGCCAGCAGCCGCAACAGGGTACTTGAAAAACTGTTTTTT. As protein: CASSRNRVLEKLFF.

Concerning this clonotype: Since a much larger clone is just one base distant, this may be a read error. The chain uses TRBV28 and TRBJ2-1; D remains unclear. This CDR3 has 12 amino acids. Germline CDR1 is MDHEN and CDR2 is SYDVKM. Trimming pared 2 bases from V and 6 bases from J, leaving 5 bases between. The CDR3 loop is CASSLIPNEQFF. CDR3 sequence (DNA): TGTGCCAGCAGTTTAATCCCCAATGAGCAGTTCTTC. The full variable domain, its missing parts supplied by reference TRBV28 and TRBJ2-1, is DVKVTQSSRYLVKRTGEKVFLECVQDMDHENMFWYRQDPGLGLRLIYFSYDVKMKEKGDIPEGYSVSREKKERFSLILESASTNQTSMYLCASSLIPNEQFFGPGTRLTVL.